Each of the 23 T cell receptor beta chains below was sequenced from the same sample in a study of blood T cell repertoires in COVID-19. Here immunoSEQ multiplex PCR was the method, and the copy in TCRdb shows in-frame clones only, minus some. The sample consists of around 200,000 clones, about 88% of them appearing once. The sequenced sample consisted of peripheral blood. These receptors were obtained from a woman of 80 years or more in a cohort sampled during active or convalescent COVID-19.

V gene TRBV19 combines with J gene TRBJ2-5, with a weak D call TRBD2 (5 bases). Germline V CDR1 and CDR2: LNHDA, SQIVND (reference sequence). The CDR3 sequence is 13 residues long. Trimming shortened V by 4 bases and J by 12 bases, and 18 bases separated the two germline ends. Here the CDR3 reads CASSTVWTGTKYF. CDR3 nucleotide sequence: TGTGCCAGTAGTACCGTCTGGACGGGAACCAAGTACTTC.

The rearrangement uses TRBV28 and TRBJ2-1; TRBD1 might be the D (6 bases). Trimming took 4 bases from V and 1 from J, leaving 14 bases between them. This CDR3 is built from 16 residues. From germline, CDR1 is MDHEN and CDR2 SYDVKM. The CDR3 DNA is TGTGCCAGCAGTTGGACCCCGGGGACATCCTACAATGAGCAGTTCTTC. It encodes CASSWTPGTSYNEQFF. The entire variable domain, with the rest obtained from reference TRBV28 and TRBJ2-1, is as follows: DVKVTQSSRYLVKRTGEKVFLECVQDMDHENMFWYRQDPGLGLRLIYFSYDVKMKEKGDIPEGYSVSREKKERFSLILESASTNQTSMYLCASSWTPGTSYNEQFFGPGTRLTVL.

The rearrangement joins TRBV12-3 or TRBV12-4 to TRBJ2-5; 8 nucleotides agree with TRBD2. The CDR3 runs to 13 residues. J gave up 2 bases and V 6 bases, and 2 bases lay outside the gene matches. In DNA, the CDR3 is TGTGCCAGCAGAATAGCGGGACAAGAGACCCAGTACTTC. It encodes CASRIAGQETQYF.

The gene calls are TRBV7-2 and TRBJ2-7; D perhaps matches TRBD2 (6 bases). In germline, CDR1 is SGHTA, CDR2 FQGNSA. There are 15 residues in the CDR3. V was pared by 5 bases and J by 4 bases, with 18 bases between. CDR3 DNA: TGTGCCAGCAGCGGAGGGTGGGGTAGTATTTACGAGCAGTACTTC. Its translation is CASSGGWGSIYEQYF.

V usage is TRBV5-1 and J usage is TRBJ2-3; D perhaps matches TRBD1 (6 bases). The germline V gene has CDR1 SGHRS and CDR2 YFSETQ. This CDR3 comprises 16 residues. The germline V and J ends were trimmed by 0 bases and 3 bases, with 14 bases remaining between them. DNA of the CDR3: TGCGCCAGCAGCTTGGGGCCTTTAGGGGGTACAGATACGCAGTATTTT. Protein: CASSLGPLGGTDTQYF.

A single count supports this clone. This sequence joins TRBV9 and TRBJ2-4; 10 bases fit TRBD2. This CDR3 spans 16 amino acids. The V and J ends lost 3 bases and 4 bases, in that order; junction bases with no gene match: 7. The germline gives CDR1 SGDLS, CDR2 YYNGEE. CDR3: CASSAYLAGEKNIQYF. The CDR3 DNA reads as TGTGCCAGCAGCGCGTATCTAGCGGGGGAAAAAAACATTCAGTACTTC.

V and J are TRBV24-1 and TRBJ2-5; D remains ambiguous. Germline loops: CDR1 KGHDR, CDR2 SFDVKD. V shed 5 bases and J shed 4 bases, with 13 bases lying between them. This CDR3 is built from 14 residues. In DNA, the CDR3 is TGTGCCACCAGTGTATGGTCCGAGCCAGAGACCCAGTACTTC. As protein: CATSVWSEPETQYF.

This sequence joins TRBV5-1 and TRBJ2-1; TRBD1 matches at 7 bases. There are 16 residues in the CDR3. Germline CDR1 SGHRS, CDR2 YFSETQ. V trimming: 4 bases; J trimming: 7 bases; junction bases outside the gene matches: 14. The CDR3 nucleotides read TGCGCCAGCAGCCCTCACGACAGGGATCGGAGGAATGAGCAGTTCTTC. Translating gives CASSPHDRDRRNEQFF.

V is TRBV2 and J is TRBJ1-4; the D gene is possibly TRBD1 (6 bases). The CDR3 contains 14 residues. CDR1 SNHLY and CDR2 FYNNEI come from the germline V gene. Trimming removed 11 bases from V and 7 bases from J, with 20 bases in between. CDR3 bases: TGTGCCGGCGAAACAGGGACGAGGGGTGAAAAACTGTTTTTT. Its translation: CAGETGTRGEKLFF.

This chain joins TRBV18 and TRBJ2-3; 12 nucleotides match TRBD2. Germline lookup yields CDR1 KGHSH and CDR2 LQKENI. The CDR3 covers 16 residues. J was trimmed by 2 bases and V by 4 bases; bases with no gene match: 4. In DNA form, the CDR3 reads TGTGCCAGCTCACTACTAGCGGGGGGACTCACAGATACGCAGTATTTT. Translation gives CASSLLAGGLTDTQYF. The entire variable domain, with the rest obtained from reference TRBV18 and TRBJ2-3, is as follows: NAGVMQNPRHLVRRRGQEARLRCSPMKGHSHVYWYRQLPEEGLKFMVYLQKENIIDESGMPKERFSAEFPKEGPSILRIQQVVRGDSAAYFCASSLLAGGLTDTQYFGPGTRLTVL.

The chain uses TRBV5-1 and TRBJ1-1; TRBD1 might be the D (5 bases). Germline CDR1 and CDR2: SGHRS and YFSETQ. CDR3 length: 13 residues. V gave up 4 bases and J gave up 1 base, with 8 bases separating them. The CDR3 here is CASSLDRNTEAFF. For the CDR3, the DNA is TGCGCCAGCAGCCTCGACAGGAACACTGAAGCTTTCTTT.

The V and J genes are TRBV19 and TRBJ2-3, with TRBD2 identical over 10 bases. With 4 bases clipped from V and 6 bases from J, the junction kept 7 bases outside the gene matches. This CDR3 comprises 15 residues. CDR1 is LNHDA and CDR2 is SQIVND in the germline V gene (reference sequence). The CDR3, as DNA: TGTGCCAGTAGTACTACTAGCGGGACCCTCGATACGCAGTATTTT. Translating it yields CASSTTSGTLDTQYF.

This chain links TRBV5-1 with TRBJ1-2; D possibly corresponds to TRBD1 (6 bases). The V end lost 0 bases, the J end lost 6 bases, and 6 bases lay between the germline ends. The length of the CDR3 is 12 residues. Germline CDR1 SGHRS, CDR2 YFSETQ. This CDR3 reads CASSLGTDGYTF. The DNA for the CDR3 is TGCGCCAGCAGCTTGGGGACAGATGGCTACACCTTC.

The chain is built from TRBV18 and TRBJ2-3; 7 bases fit TRBD1. V trimming: 2 bases; J trimming: 4 bases; junction bases outside the gene matches: 3. Looked up from germline, CDR1 is KGHSH and CDR2 is LQKENI. CDR3 length equals 14 residues. The CDR3 region is CASSPRTGADTQYF. The CDR3 bases are TGTGCCAGCTCACCAAGGACAGGAGCAGATACGCAGTATTTT.

This clone was picked up one time. The gene calls are TRBV7-8 and TRBJ1-5; possibly TRBD1 for D (6 bases). Trimming took 2 bases from V and 0 from J, leaving 26 bases between them. The CDR3 length is 21 residues. The germline gives CDR1 SGHVS, CDR2 FQNEAQ. Here the CDR3 DNA reads TGTGCCAGCAGCTTAAGGAATTTGGACAGCCGACGCGGTAGTAGCAATCAGCCCCAGCATTTT. Residues: CASSLRNLDSRRGSSNQPQHF.

This sequence joins TRBV5-1 and TRBJ1-1; 7 bases align to TRBD1. V trimming: 2 bases; J trimming: 1 base; junction bases outside the gene matches: 2. Germline CDR1 SGHRS, CDR2 YFSETQ. CDR3 length: 14 residues. The CDR3 DNA sequence: TGCGCCAGCAGCTTAAGACAGGGGAACACTGAAGCTTTCTTT. It is translated as CASSLRQGNTEAFF.

The V call is TRBV19, the J call TRBJ1-1; 8 nucleotides line up with TRBD1. Unmatched junction bases numbered 3, after V lost 6 bases and J lost 3 bases. CDR1 is LNHDA and CDR2 is SQIVND in the germline V gene (reference sequence). The length of the CDR3 is 13 residues. CDR3 in DNA: TGTGCCAGTAGCTTGACAGGGGACACTGAAGCTTTCTTT. This translates into CASSLTGDTEAFF.

The chain has TRBV18 and TRBJ1-5, with D possibly being TRBD1 (6 bases). V was clipped by 1 base and J by 5 bases, with 15 bases between them. CDR3 length: 16 amino acids. The germline V gene encodes CDR1 KGHSH and CDR2 LQKENI. DNA for the CDR3: TGTGCCAGCTCACCACGGGACAAAGGCCCCCATCAGCCCCAGCATTTT. It encodes CASSPRDKGPHQPQHF.

The chain recombines TRBV7-9 with TRBJ1-5, with D possibly matching TRBD1 (5 bases). The germline V and J ends were trimmed by 5 bases and 0 bases, with 17 bases remaining between them. The CDR3 loop spans 17 amino acids. The germline gives CDR1 SEHNR, CDR2 FQNEAQ (reference sequence). CDR3 nucleotide sequence: TGTGCCAGCAGCGGGGCCCCAGGCATATATAGCAATCAGCCCCAGCATTTT. Translation: CASSGAPGIYSNQPQHF.

V is TRBV5-1 and J is TRBJ1-2, with 8 bases lining up with TRBD1. Per germline, CDR1 SGHRS and CDR2 YFSETQ. This CDR3 is 17 amino acids long. V trimming: 4 bases; J trimming: 5 bases; junction bases outside the gene matches: 16. In DNA, the CDR3 is TGCGCCAGCAGCCCTTCTTCGTCAGGGGGCGCCCAATATGGCTACACCTTC. This encodes CASSPSSSGGAQYGYTF.

The chain employs TRBV1 and TRBJ2-7; TRBD1, as called in the table, went unchecked against the DNA. TRBV1 is annotated as a pseudogene. CDR3 length: 17 residues. The CDR3 sequence is CTSSQEPHRQGPYEQYV. The CDR3 nucleotides read TGCACCAGCAGCCAAGAGCCCCACCGACAGGGACCTTACGAGCAGTACGTC.

The chain combines TRBV4-1 with TRBJ2-1; 12 bases align to TRBD2. V lost 0 bases and J lost 9; bases outside the gene matches: 6. Germline loops: CDR1 MGHRA, CDR2 YSYEKL. CDR3 length equals 16 residues. The CDR3 sequence is CASSQEPTSGRTEQFF. The CDR3, as DNA: TGCGCCAGCAGCCAAGAGCCGACTAGCGGGAGAACTGAGCAGTTCTTC.

CDR3 protein: CASSIFLAGETQYF. CDR3 nucleotide sequence: TGTGCCAGCAGCATTTTTCTAGCGGGAGAGACCCAGTACTTC. The chain links TRBV11-2 to TRBJ2-5; 8 positions match TRBD2. Trimming cost V 5 bases and J 4 bases; bases outside gene matches: 6. The CDR3 sequence is 14 residues long. Germline V gene sequence: CDR1 SGHAT, CDR2 FQNNGV.